The rows below give T cell receptor beta chains drawn from one sample of a study of blood T cell repertoires in COVID-19. Here immunoSEQ multiplex PCR was the method, and the copy in TCRdb shows in-frame clones only, minus some. The data show 300,000 to 450,000 clones, around nine tenths seen once. The sequenced material came from PBMCs or T cells enriched from blood (not recorded which). These receptors came from a woman in her 30s who had been exposed to COVID-19. The CDR3 runs from the conserved cysteine through the conserved F or W. D genes are given only for firm matches. Clone sizes are given selectively: once, few, many, or a class where the clone is expanded.

clone_size	v_call	j_call	d_call	cdr3_length	cdr3_aa	cdr3_nt
NA	TRBV2	TRBJ2-2	TRBD1	16	CASSVRQGLRTGELFF	TGTGCCAGCAGTGTTAGACAGGGGTTAAGGACCGGGGAGCTGTTTTTT
NA	TRBV25-1	TRBJ1-6	TRBD1	15	CASRSGTAILPPLHF	TGTGCCAGCAGATCAGGGACAGCTATCCTTCCACCCCTCCACTTT
NA	TRBV5-1	TRBJ1-5	NA	14	CASSLDVGNQPQHF	TGCGCCAGCAGCTTGGATGTAGGCAATCAGCCCCAGCATTTT
NA	TRBV6-1	TRBJ1-4	TRBD1	14	CASSDRGLGEKLFF	TGTGCCAGCAGTGACAGGGGGCTCGGTGAAAAACTGTTTTTT
NA	TRBV18	TRBJ2-1	TRBD2	16	CASSPLLAGGYNEQFF	TGTGCCAGCTCACCCCTACTAGCGGGGGGCTACAATGAGCAGTTCTTC
NA	TRBV5-1	TRBJ2-3	TRBD2	16	CASRGLAGEFVDTQYF	TGCGCCAGCAGAGGGCTAGCGGGAGAATTCGTAGATACGCAGTATTTT
once	TRBV11-3	TRBJ2-3	TRBD2	18	CASSLRLAGGPGSDTQYF	TGTGCCAGCAGCTTACGACTAGCGGGAGGGCCAGGGTCAGATACGCAGTATTTT
NA	TRBV10-1	TRBJ2-7	TRBD1	16	CASSESVGQGTYEQYF	TGCGCCAGCAGTGAGTCAGTTGGACAGGGGACGTACGAGCAGTACTTC
NA	TRBV4-1	TRBJ2-7	NA	15	CASSPKDGSSYEQYF	TGCGCCAGCAGCCCAAAGGACGGGAGCTCCTACGAGCAGTACTTC
NA	TRBV18	TRBJ2-1	TRBD1	15	CASSPRQGLYNEQFF	TGTGCCAGCTCACCACGACAGGGCTTGTACAATGAGCAGTTCTTC
few	TRBV7-3	TRBJ2-2	TRBD2	17	CASSLQPTSMNTGELFF	TGTGCCAGCAGCCTCCAACCGACTAGCATGAACACCGGGGAGCTGTTTTTT
NA	TRBV2	TRBJ2-3	TRBD2	15	CASSEASGRGDTQYF	TGTGCCAGCAGTGAAGCTAGCGGGAGGGGGGATACGCAGTATTTT
once	TRBV21-1	TRBJ2-5	NA	17	CASSKGEEPMRRETQYF	TGTGCCAGCAGCAAAGGGGAGGAGCCCATGAGGCGAGAGACCCAGTACTTC
NA	TRBV9	TRBJ2-7	TRBD1	12	CASSVGGQEQYF	TGTGCCAGCAGCGTAGGGGGACAGGAGCAGTACTTC
NA	TRBV18	TRBJ1-4	NA	15	CASSPETGDDEKLFF	TGTGCCAGCTCACCCGAGACGGGAGATGATGAAAAACTGTTTTTT
NA	TRBV24-1	TRBJ1-4	NA	14	CATRPDCLNEKLFF	TGTGCCACCAGGCCGGACTGCCTTAATGAAAAACTGTTTTTT
NA	TRBV28	TRBJ2-7	NA	12	CASSFAEWVQYF	TGTGCCAGCAGTTTCGCGGAGTGGGTGCAGTACTTC
NA	TRBV24-1	TRBJ1-5	TRBD1	15	CATSDRQGANQPQHF	TGTGCCACCAGTGACAGACAGGGGGCGAATCAGCCCCAGCATTTT
NA	TRBV4-2	TRBJ1-1	NA	16	CASSQDFWGVWPEAFF	TGTGCCAGCAGCCAAGATTTTTGGGGAGTTTGGCCTGAAGCTTTCTTT
NA	TRBV9	TRBJ2-3	TRBD2	16	CASSPRLAGSTDTQYF	TGTGCCAGCAGCCCCCGACTAGCGGGATCCACAGATACGCAGTATTTT
NA	TRBV27	TRBJ2-7	TRBD1	15	CASSVRDRAGYEQYF	TGTGCCAGCAGTGTCCGGGACAGGGCAGGCTACGAGCAGTACTTC
NA	TRBV10-3	TRBJ2-7	NA	16	CASCPAGGIDSYEQYF	TGTGCCTCATGTCCCGCCGGAGGAATAGACTCCTACGAGCAGTACTTC
NA	TRBV6-1	TRBJ2-2	NA	14	CASSEALKTGELFF	TGTGCCAGCAGTGAAGCCCTAAAGACCGGGGAGCTGTTTTTT
NA	TRBV28	TRBJ1-1	NA	14	CASSLSGPGAEAFF	TGTGCCAGCAGTTTGTCGGGCCCCGGGGCTGAAGCTTTCTTT
NA	TRBV27	TRBJ2-1	TRBD1	17	CASSTPTGEGPYNEQFF	TGTGCCAGCAGTACCCCGACAGGGGAAGGTCCCTACAATGAGCAGTTCTTC
NA	TRBV30	TRBJ2-1	NA	16	CAWSPQVGSSYNEQFF	TGTGCCTGGAGCCCGCAGGTGGGGAGCTCCTACAATGAGCAGTTCTTC
once	TRBV15	TRBJ1-2	TRBD1	16	CATSNRDRAPYYGYTF	TGTGCCACCAGCAATCGAGACAGGGCCCCCTACTATGGCTACACCTTC
NA	TRBV7-8	TRBJ2-7	TRBD1	14	CASSGGTGGHEQYF	TGTGCCAGCAGCGGGGGGACAGGAGGTCACGAGCAGTACTTC
NA	TRBV19	TRBJ1-1	NA	15	CASSRAVDSNTEAFF	TGTGCCAGTAGTAGGGCGGTGGACAGCAACACTGAAGCTTTCTTT
NA	TRBV18	TRBJ1-3	NA	15	CASSTSRSSGNTIYF	TGTGCCAGCTCCACATCGAGGAGCAGCGGAAACACCATATATTTT
NA	TRBV5-1	TRBJ2-1	TRBD1	15	CASSTGTGGDYEQFF	TGCGCCAGCAGCACCGGGACAGGGGGCGACTATGAGCAGTTCTTC
NA	TRBV7-6	TRBJ1-4	NA	15	CASSPTGRGNEKLFF	TGTGCCAGCAGCCCCACAGGGAGGGGGAATGAAAAACTGTTTTTT
NA	TRBV3-1/TRBV3-2	TRBJ1-4	NA	13	CASSQDRGEKLFF	TGTGCCAGCAGCCAAGATCGAGGAGAAAAACTGTTTTTT
NA	TRBV10-3	TRBJ1-2	TRBD1	14	CAITVGGAEDGYTF	TGTGCCATCACCGTAGGGGGCGCAGAGGATGGCTACACCTTC
NA	TRBV15	TRBJ1-1	TRBD1	15	CATSRLGQGASEAFF	TGTGCCACCAGCAGACTCGGACAGGGGGCCTCTGAAGCTTTCTTT
NA	TRBV9	TRBJ2-1	TRBD2	13	CASSAGGGNEQFF	TGTGCCAGCAGCGCTGGCGGGGGGAATGAGCAGTTCTTC
NA	TRBV30	TRBJ2-4	TRBD1	13	CAWRPGGGNIQYF	TGTGCCTGGAGGCCAGGGGGTGGAAACATTCAGTACTTC
NA	TRBV5-6	TRBJ2-7	NA	15	CASSLVWVEHYEQYF	TGTGCCAGCAGCTTGGTTTGGGTGGAGCACTACGAGCAGTACTTC
NA	TRBV28	TRBJ1-2	NA	17	CASSSPSLSYSKGGYTF	TGTGCCAGCAGTTCACCTTCGCTCTCCTATTCCAAGGGGGGCTACACCTTC
NA	TRBV15	TRBJ2-5	TRBD2	16	CATSRDWRGDQETQYF	TGTGCCACCAGCAGAGATTGGCGGGGGGATCAAGAGACCCAGTACTTC
NA	TRBV5-1	TRBJ2-4	NA	15	CASSLASRLLGIQYF	TGCGCCAGCAGCTTGGCGTCTAGGCTATTGGGCATTCAGTACTTC
NA	TRBV18	TRBJ2-7	TRBD1	15	CASSGWDSISYEQYF	TGTGCCAGCTCCGGCTGGGACAGCATCTCCTACGAGCAGTACTTC
NA	TRBV24-1	TRBJ1-2	TRBD1	14	CATSDLGQGAGYTF	TGTGCCACCAGTGACTTGGGACAGGGGGCGGGCTACACCTTC
NA	TRBV5-1	TRBJ2-3	TRBD1	15	CASRPTGGRTDTQYF	TGCGCCAGCAGGCCAACAGGGGGCCGCACAGATACGCAGTATTTT
NA	TRBV2	TRBJ1-1	NA	13	CASSWQMNTEAFF	TGTGCCAGCAGCTGGCAGATGAACACTGAAGCTTTCTTT
NA	TRBV28	TRBJ2-4	NA	14	CASTGIIAKNIQYF	TGTGCCAGCACGGGGATTATAGCCAAAAACATTCAGTACTTC
few	TRBV6-4	TRBJ2-6	NA	15	CASSAGVEGANVLTF	TGTGCCAGCAGTGCAGGGGTTGAGGGGGCCAACGTCCTGACTTTC
NA	TRBV29-1	TRBJ2-1	NA	10	CSVGDNEQFF	TGCAGCGTTGGAGACAATGAGCAGTTCTTC
NA	TRBV7-8	TRBJ1-6	NA	16	CASSLGQGMANSPLHF	TGTGCCAGCAGCTTAGGGCAGGGTATGGCGAATTCACCCCTCCACTTT
NA	TRBV9	TRBJ2-7	TRBD2	15	CASSVLGLAGSEQYF	TGTGCCAGCAGCGTACTGGGACTAGCGGGATCCGAGCAGTACTTC
NA	TRBV6-4	TRBJ2-3	TRBD2	15	CASSKTSGSTDTQYF	TGTGCCAGCAGCAAGACTAGCGGGAGCACAGATACGCAGTATTTT
NA	TRBV2	TRBJ2-2	NA	13	CASCLANTGELFF	TGTGCCAGCTGCTTGGCTAACACCGGGGAGCTGTTTTTT
NA	TRBV28	TRBJ1-2	NA	15	CASSGPQGPNYGYTF	TGTGCCAGCAGTGGCCCCCAGGGCCCCAACTATGGCTACACCTTC
NA	TRBV27	TRBJ1-4	NA	16	CASSPIGHDDNEKLFF	TGTGCCAGCAGTCCCATAGGACATGACGATAATGAAAAACTGTTTTTT
NA	TRBV2	TRBJ1-2	NA	14	CASSDRNDNYGYTF	TGTGCCAGCAGCGACAGGAACGACAACTATGGCTACACCTTC